This TCR beta chain derives from a study of graft-versus-host responses after intestinal transplantation. Study results and caveats: Allograft clonal ratios (graft-versus-host to host-versus-graft) were high in patients who had graft-donor T cell macrochimerism.

The table lists this clone with a count of one. Antigen specificity is unknown. Assay used: immunoSEQ multiplex PCR; TCRdb lists only in-frame clones, some missing. Seen here are tens of thousands of clones, approximately 84% observed once, and the top ten hold approximately 0.39%. The input for sequencing was unstimulated CD4+ T cells sorted from spleen or lymph node cells, taken before transplant. This TCR was sampled from a human donor who was the organ donor for an intestinal transplant.

CDR3 protein: CASSTSFYNEQFF. The DNA of the CDR3 is TGTGCCAGTAGTACTAGTTTCTACAATGAGCAGTTCTTC. V gene TRBV19 combines with J gene TRBJ2-1, with no clear D. Germline V gene lookup returns CDR1 LNHDA and CDR2 SQIVND (reference sequence). Trimming left V 4 bases short and J 3 bases short, with 7 bases between. CDR3 length: 13 amino acids. Full variable domain (missing parts from reference TRBV19 and TRBJ2-1): DGGITQSPKYLFRKEGQNVTLSCEQNLNHDAMYWYRQDPGQGLRLIYYSQIVNDFQKGDIAEGYSVSREKKESFPLTVTSAQKNPTAFYLCASSTSFYNEQFFGPGTRLTVL.